This T cell receptor beta chain appears in the sequencing data of a study of blood T cell repertoires in COVID-19. Study details: T cells, B-cell-depleted T cells, or PBMCs supplied cDNA or gDNA.

TCRdb's copy holds only in-frame clones and misses some; the assay was immunoSEQ multiplex PCR. The repertoire holds 180,000 or so clones, with about 82% as singletons. Trimming cost V 4 bases and J 8 bases; bases outside gene matches: 14. From germline, CDR1 is SGDLS and CDR2 YYNGEE. The CDR3 is 15 amino acids. Recruitment covered some 25 US areas and drew participants whose ages spanned roughly 18 to 90 years. Self-reported history from a screening survey and questionnaire set each donor's cohort. The sample taken for sequencing was PBMCs or T cells enriched from blood (not recorded which). The chain recombines TRBV9 with TRBJ1-2; 7 bases line up with TRBD1. This TCR was recovered from a man in his forties with acute COVID-19. Here the CDR3 reads CASSSRGESYGGYTF. The CDR3 nucleotides are TGTGCCAGCAGCTCCAGGGGGGAGAGTTACGGAGGCTACACCTTC.